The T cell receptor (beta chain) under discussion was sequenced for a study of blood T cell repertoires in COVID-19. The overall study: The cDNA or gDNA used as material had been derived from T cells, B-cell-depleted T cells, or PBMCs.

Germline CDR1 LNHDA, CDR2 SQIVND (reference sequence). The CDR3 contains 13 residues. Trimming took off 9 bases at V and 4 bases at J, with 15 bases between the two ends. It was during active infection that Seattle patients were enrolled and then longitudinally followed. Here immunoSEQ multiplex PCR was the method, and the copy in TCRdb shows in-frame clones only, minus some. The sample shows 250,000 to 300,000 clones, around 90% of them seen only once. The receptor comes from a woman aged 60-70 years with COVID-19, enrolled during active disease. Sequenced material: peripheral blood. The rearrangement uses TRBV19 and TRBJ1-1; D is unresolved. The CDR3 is CASRVVGGTEAFF. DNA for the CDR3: TGTGCCAGCCGTGTGGTCGGTGGCACTGAAGCTTTCTTT.